This entry lists 8 T cell receptor beta chains sequenced from one sample in a study of radiation and T cells in renal cell carcinoma. Clones were read by immunoSEQ multiplex PCR, and TCRdb kept only the in-frame ones, dropping some. The data contain 160,000 or so clones, 87% of them singletons. Indicated time point: blood 2 weeks post-SBRT. As to treatment: 15 Gy SBRT to primary tumor, nephrectomy 4 weeks later. This specimen was blood, taken from a patient whose treatment included radiotherapy and nephrectomy. These receptors were taken from a woman between 45 and 60 years old with renal cell carcinoma.

The chain has TRBV5-1 and TRBJ2-2, with TRBD2 matching over 10 bases. J lost 8 bases, V lost 0 bases, and 1 base had no gene match. The CDR3 has 14 residues. Germline V lookup: CDR1 SGHRS, CDR2 YFSETQ. Here the CDR3 reads CASSLVTSGGELFF. CDR3 in DNA: TGCGCCAGCAGCTTGGTGACTAGCGGGGGGGAGCTGTTTTTT.

The sample holds one count of this clone. The chain uses TRBV14 and TRBJ2-1; 8 nucleotides line up with TRBD1. The CDR3 spans 17 residues. Germline CDR1 is SGHDN and CDR2 is FVKESK. Trimming removed 3 bases from V and 0 bases from J; junction bases left unmatched: 7. In DNA form, the CDR3 reads TGTGCCAGCAGCCATAGACAGGGGTCCAGCTCCTACAATGAGCAGTTCTTC. Translated, it gives CASSHRQGSSSYNEQFF.

The chain joins TRBV30 to TRBJ2-1; the match to TRBD2 covers 9 bases. CDR3 length equals 13 residues. Trimming removed 3 bases from V and 4 bases from J; junction bases left unmatched: 1. Per germline, CDR1 GTSNPN and CDR2 SVGIG (reference sequence). DNA of the CDR3: TGTGCCTGGAGGACTAGCGGTTACAATGAGCAGTTCTTC. Its protein product is CAWRTSGYNEQFF.

The rearrangement joins TRBV7-2 to TRBJ1-6, with a tentative D call TRBD1 (6 bases). V was pared by 8 bases and J by 6 bases, with 17 bases between. The germline V gene has CDR1 SGHTA and CDR2 FQGNSA. This CDR3 spans 15 amino acids. The CDR3 reads CASSPDRLTNSPLHF. CDR3 sequence (DNA): TGTGCCAGCTCACCCGACAGGTTGACTAATTCACCCCTCCACTTT.

The chain has TRBV9 and TRBJ1-2; D unresolved. CDR3 length: 12 amino acids. Germline CDR1 reads SGDLS; CDR2 reads YYNGEE. Between the trimmed V and J ends, which lost 0 bases and 6 bases, there was a span of 6 bases. CDR3 sequence (DNA): TGTGCCAGCAGCGTAGCAGGAAATGGCTACACCTTC. Amino acid sequence: CASSVAGNGYTF.

The chain couples TRBV5-1 to TRBJ2-7; possibly TRBD1 for D (6 bases). The CDR3 totals 13 residues. V lost 1 base and J 1 base, leaving 6 bases between the germline ends. Germline lookup yields CDR1 SGHRS and CDR2 YFSETQ. The CDR3 here is CASSLQGSYEQYF. CDR3 sequence (DNA): TGCGCCAGCAGCTTGCAGGGGTCCTACGAGCAGTACTTC.

This chain joins TRBV7-9 and TRBJ2-3; 11 bases line up with TRBD2. Germline lookup yields CDR1 SEHNR and CDR2 FQNEAQ (reference sequence). CDR3 size: 19 residues. After removal of 5 bases from V and 1 base from J, the junction contained 14 bases not matched to a gene. The CDR3 nucleotides are TGTGCCAGCAGCAATCGTTTCGCTGCACTAGCGGGGGGCACAGATACGCAGTATTTT. Its translation: CASSNRFAALAGGTDTQYF. Using reference TRBV7-9 and TRBJ2-3 for the parts outside the CDR3, the full variable domain is DTGVSQNPRHKITKRGQNVTFRCDPISEHNRLYWYRQTLGQGPEFLTYFQNEAQLEKSRLLSDRFSAERPKGSFSTLEIQRTEQGDSAMYLCASSNRFAALAGGTDTQYFGPGTRLTVL.

The chain is built from TRBV5-1 and TRBJ1-6; 7 positions match TRBD1. Germline CDR1 and CDR2: SGHRS and YFSETQ. V gave up 0 bases and J gave up 10 bases; unmatched junction bases: 13. This CDR3 contains 17 residues. The CDR3 sequence: CASSLGQGAGWGSPLHF. Here the CDR3 DNA reads TGCGCCAGCAGCTTGGGACAGGGAGCCGGATGGGGCTCACCCCTCCACTTT.